The 25 T cell receptor beta chains in this list originate from one sample, sequenced in a study of cytomegalovirus exposure and HLA in healthy donors. This PCR relied on a set of 60 Vbeta primers and 13 Jbeta primers. Assay used: immunoSEQ multiplex PCR; TCRdb lists only in-frame clones, some missing. The table includes some 98,000 clones, around 80% detected once. Input material: PBMCs. These receptors all stem from a human donor in good health.

This clone was observed a few times. With a far larger clone one base away, a read error is the likely cause. The chain employs TRBV25-1 and TRBJ1-1; tentatively, D is TRBD1 (6 bases). V was cut by 8 bases and J by 6 bases, with 16 bases left in between. The CDR3 is 13 residues long. The germline gives CDR1 MGHDK, CDR2 SYGVNS. The CDR3 is CASVDRRGSEAFF. CDR3 nucleotides: TGTGCCAGCGTCGACAGGCGCGGGTCTGAAGCTTTCTTT.

This clone was seen a handful of times. V usage is TRBV5-6 and J usage is TRBJ1-3, with D uncertain. Germline V gene data show CDR1 as SGHDT and CDR2 as YYEEEE. CDR3 length: 14 residues. Trimming stripped 6 bases from V and 1 base from J, with 11 bases between. The CDR3 region has the DNA TGTGCCAGCAAACCGGGAGTATCTGGAAACACCATATATTTT. Translated: CASKPGVSGNTIYF.

This clone has more than one count but fewer than ten. The rearrangement uses TRBV6-6 and TRBJ2-1; the match to TRBD2 covers 10 bases. Germline V CDR1 and CDR2: MNHNY, SVGAGI (reference sequence). Germline trimming cut 5 bases from V and 6 bases from J; bases unmatched to any gene: 1. The CDR3 runs 13 residues. The CDR3 here is CASSLAGANEQFF. CDR3 in DNA: TGTGCCAGCAGTCTAGCGGGAGCCAATGAGCAGTTCTTC.

This clone was detected a few times. CDR3 protein: CASTGGANSPLHF. DNA of the CDR3: TGTGCCAGCACCGGGGGGGCCAATTCACCCCTCCACTTT. The V and J genes are TRBV6-5 and TRBJ1-6; weak D call: TRBD1 (6 bases). The V end lost 7 bases, the J end lost 7 bases, and 11 bases lay between the germline ends. The CDR3 sequence is 13 residues long. Germline V CDR1 and CDR2: MNHEY, SVGAGI.

This chain connects TRBV7-9 to TRBJ2-1, with a tentative D call TRBD2 (5 bases). Trimming stripped 1 base from V and 6 bases from J, with 10 bases between. CDR1 is SEHNR, CDR2 FQNEAQ, per germline (reference sequence). This CDR3 spans 14 amino acids. The CDR3 region is CASSLGGLGNEQFF. CDR3 nucleotides: TGTGCCAGCAGCTTAGGAGGGCTCGGCAATGAGCAGTTCTTC.

The chain employs TRBV6-6 and TRBJ2-3, with 7 bases fitting TRBD1. The CDR3 totals 11 residues. CDR1 and CDR2 (germline): MNHNY, SVGAGI (reference sequence). V shed 7 bases, J shed 11 bases, and the junction held 6 bases outside the gene matches. The CDR3 region is CASKTGDWQYF. CDR3 coding DNA: TGTGCCAGCAAAACAGGGGATTGGCAGTATTTT.

The chain links TRBV2 to TRBJ1-4, with TRBD1 identical over 8 bases. This CDR3 spans 15 amino acids. Per germline, CDR1 SNHLY and CDR2 FYNNEI. V lost 4 bases and J lost 2; bases outside the gene matches: 3. In DNA form, the CDR3 reads TGTGCCAGCAGTGTCGACAGGGGCACTAATGAAAAACTGTTTTTT. Its translation: CASSVDRGTNEKLFF.

Worth noting for this clone: The junction and the germline gene differ at one end; a read error may be behind it. The gene calls are TRBV7-9 and TRBJ1-1; tentatively, D is TRBD1 (5 bases). Germline V gene data show CDR1 as SEHNR and CDR2 as FQNEAQ (reference sequence). This CDR3 spans 14 amino acids. CDR3 region: CSSSESGVRTEAFF. CDR3 nucleotide sequence: TGTTCCAGCAGCGAGTCGGGGGTGCGCACTGAAGCTTTCTTT.

The chain has TRBV5-6 and TRBJ1-2, with unresolved D. The germline V gene encodes CDR1 SGHDT and CDR2 YYEEEE. The V end was cut by 0 bases, the J end by 8 bases, with 8 bases between. This CDR3 region has 12 residues. The chain's CDR3 is CASSLVDKGYTF. The CDR3, as DNA: TGTGCCAGCAGCTTGGTCGACAAAGGCTACACCTTC.

This clone occurred a few times. The V gene is TRBV10-3, the J gene TRBJ2-7, with 8 nucleotides matching TRBD1. CDR3 length: 14 residues. Germline V CDR1 and CDR2: ENHRY, SYGVKD. V gave up 5 bases and J gave up 1 base; unmatched junction bases: 4. In DNA form, the CDR3 reads TGTGCCATCAGTTGGACAGGGAATTCCTACGAGCAGTACTTC. Residues: CAISWTGNSYEQYF.

This chain links TRBV5-1 with TRBJ2-1, with TRBD2 matching 8 bases. Germline trimming cut 0 bases from V and 2 bases from J; bases unmatched to any gene: 4. CDR3 length: 16 residues. From germline, CDR1 is SGHRS and CDR2 YFSETQ. CDR3: CASSLVLAGTYNEQFF. Written as DNA, the CDR3 is TGCGCCAGCAGCTTGGTTTTAGCGGGGACCTACAATGAGCAGTTCTTC. Based on the CDR3 plus reference TRBV5-1 and TRBJ2-1, the full variable domain is KAGVTQTPRYLIKTRGQQVTLSCSPISGHRSVSWYQQTPGQGLQFLFEYFSETQRNKGNFPGRFSGRQFSNSRSEMNVSTLELGDSALYLCASSLVLAGTYNEQFFGPGTRLTVL.

The rearrangement uses TRBV12-5 and TRBJ1-3; D gene ambiguous. CDR3 length: 13 residues. The germline gives CDR1 LGHNT, CDR2 FRNRAP. V lost 6 bases and J 11 bases, leaving 17 bases between the germline ends. This CDR3 is CASGPTSIGPIYF. CDR3 DNA sequence: TGTGCTAGTGGGCCCACAAGCATTGGGCCCATATATTTT.

CDR3 DNA: TGTGCCAGCAGCTACTATACAGGGGGCTCTTTCCACGAGCAGTACTTC. Amino acids: CASSYYTGGSFHEQYF. The gene calls are TRBV5-6 and TRBJ2-7; 9 bases align to TRBD1. Germline CDR1 SGHDT, CDR2 YYEEEE. The CDR3 is 16 residues long. V lost 3 bases, J lost 5 bases, and 12 bases stayed unmatched.

The chain couples TRBV11-2 to TRBJ1-3; D remains ambiguous. Trimming removed 6 bases at V and 4 bases at J, with 13 bases between. Germline CDR1 and CDR2: SGHAT and FQNNGV. This CDR3 has 14 amino acids. The CDR3 loop reads CASSLDGSGNTIYF. The CDR3 DNA is TGTGCCAGCAGTCTAGATGGGTCCGGAAACACCATATATTTT.

This clone was counted a few times. The rearrangement links TRBV2 to TRBJ2-3, with TRBD2 matching 14 bases. J gave up 8 bases and V 5 bases, and 6 bases lay outside the gene matches. The CDR3 sequence is 15 residues long. The V gene's germline CDR1 is SNHLY and CDR2 FYNNEI. The chain's CDR3 is CASSPTSGGDSTQYF. The CDR3 nucleotides are TGTGCCAGCAGTCCGACTAGCGGGGGGGATAGTACGCAGTATTTT.

The V gene is TRBV5-4, the J gene TRBJ2-1, with TRBD2 matching 7 bases. The CDR3 has 13 residues. Germline V lookup: CDR1 SGHNT, CDR2 YYREEE (reference sequence). As DNA, the CDR3 is TGTGGCGCACGGGCTAGCGGAAACAATGAGCAGTTCTTC. Its translation is CGARASGNNEQFF.

This clone was counted between two and nine times. The chain joins TRBV5-1 to TRBJ1-2; D is uncertain. Deletions cut 0 bases from V and 8 bases from J, with 17 bases between. This CDR3 comprises 15 residues. In germline, CDR1 is SGHRS, CDR2 YFSETQ. The CDR3 loop is CASSLVDSPIGGYTF. The CDR3 DNA is TGCGCCAGCAGCTTGGTTGACTCCCCCATCGGGGGCTACACCTTC.

This clone came up a few times. This chain links TRBV4-3 with TRBJ2-2; D possibly corresponds to TRBD1 (5 bases). There are 16 residues in the CDR3. Trimming cost V 1 base and J 7 bases, with 16 bases left between them. Looked up from germline, CDR1 is LGHNA and CDR2 is YSLEER. The CDR3 loop is CASSQGVVGPGGELFF. In DNA form, the CDR3 reads TGCGCCAGCAGCCAAGGGGTGGTGGGGCCAGGCGGGGAGCTGTTTTTT.

The chain uses TRBV29-1 and TRBJ2-1; D not certain. The germline V gene has CDR1 SQVTM and CDR2 ANQGSEA. The CDR3 has 11 amino acids. V lost 6 bases and J lost 9, with 12 bases in between. The CDR3 is CSVESRSEQFF. In DNA form, the CDR3 reads TGCAGCGTAGAGAGTCGAAGTGAGCAGTTCTTC.

This chain joins TRBV21-1 and TRBJ2-5; the D segment call TRBD1 is taken from the table without a DNA check. TRBV21-1 is a pseudogene segment. This CDR3 is built from 17 residues. The CDR3 nucleotides read TGTGCCAGCAGCAGGGTAGTGGGACAGGGGTATCTGGAGACCCAGTACTTC. This codes for CASSRVVGQGYLETQYF.

Turning to this clone: The junction and the germline gene differ at one end; a read error may be behind it. In DNA, the CDR3 is TGTGCCAGCAGCTTGGGGCCGATGAACATTGAAGCTTTCTTT. Its translation: CASSLGPMNIEAFF. The chain joins TRBV7-9 to TRBJ1-1; a weak D match, TRBD1 (5 bases). Germline CDR1 and CDR2: SEHNR and FQNEAQ (reference sequence). CDR3 size: 14 residues.

This sequence joins TRBV13 and TRBJ1-1; D is unresolved. CDR1 and CDR2 from the germline V gene are PRHDT and FYEKMQ (reference sequence). The CDR3 totals 13 residues. Trimming cost V 1 base and J 2 bases, with 5 bases left between them. This chain's CDR3 is CASSLDSNTEAFF. CDR3 nucleotide sequence: TGTGCCAGCAGCTTAGATAGCAACACTGAAGCTTTCTTT.

The rearrangement joins TRBV19 to TRBJ2-2; no reliable D call. The length of the CDR3 is 14 residues. V was clipped by 5 bases and J by 0 bases, with 7 bases between them. Germline CDR1 reads LNHDA; CDR2 reads SQIVND (reference sequence). The CDR3 sequence is CASSGRANTGELFF. The CDR3 region has the DNA TGTGCCAGTAGTGGTCGAGCGAACACCGGGGAGCTGTTTTTT. The whole variable domain, remainder taken from reference TRBV19 and TRBJ2-2, is DGGITQSPKYLFRKEGQNVTLSCEQNLNHDAMYWYRQDPGQGLRLIYYSQIVNDFQKGDIAEGYSVSREKKESFPLTVTSAQKNPTAFYLCASSGRANTGELFFGEGSRLTVL.

This sequence joins TRBV30 and TRBJ1-5; no definite D call. Germline V gene lookup returns CDR1 GTSNPN and CDR2 SVGIG (reference sequence). CDR3 size: 13 residues. The V gene lost 0 bases and the J gene lost 1 base, with 4 bases spanning the gap. CDR3 residues: CAWSVLSNQPQHF. CDR3 nucleotides: TGTGCCTGGAGTGTATTAAGCAATCAGCCCCAGCATTTT. The full variable domain, its missing parts supplied by reference TRBV30 and TRBJ1-5, is SQTIHQWPATLVQPVGSPLSLECTVEGTSNPNLYWYRQAAGRGLQLLFYSVGIGQISSEVPQNLSASRPQDRQFILSSKKLLLSDSGFYLCAWSVLSNQPQHFGDGTRLSIL.

The chain has TRBV5-1 and TRBJ1-1; 7 positions agree with TRBD1. The CDR3 has 14 residues. Germline V gives CDR1 SGHRS, CDR2 YFSETQ. J lost 4 bases, V lost 1 base, and 4 bases had no gene match. The CDR3 DNA follows: TGCGCCAGCAGCTTGCCGGGACAGAGCACTGAAGCTTTCTTT. Its protein is CASSLPGQSTEAFF.